This T cell receptor beta chain was sequenced for a study of blood T cell repertoires in COVID-19. Looking at the study overall: From the United States, Italy and Spain came samples of acute and convalescent COVID-19. PBMCs, B-cell-depleted T cells, or T cells provided the cDNA or gDNA that made up the material.

Source study methods: Nucleated cell counts were estimated from reference gene primer amplification. Sequencing was performed with immunoSEQ multiplex PCR; in TCRdb, only in-frame clones are kept and a portion is missing. V, J and clone size are taken as reported in that table, and D and trimming were inferred from the DNA itself. Of 200,000 or so clones in the sample, roughly 80% are singletons; the top ten hold more than 9%. Germline CDR1 reads SGHKS; CDR2 reads YYEKEE (reference sequence). This CDR3 has 15 residues. V shed 4 bases, J shed 7 bases, and the junction held 10 bases outside the gene matches.

The chain uses TRBV5-5 and TRBJ1-5, with 8 bases that match TRBD1. Sequenced input: peripheral blood. This TCR derives from a woman over 75 with acute or convalescent COVID-19. The CDR3 spells CASSAGQGVRQPQHF. CDR3 nucleotide sequence: TGTGCCAGCAGCGCCGGACAGGGAGTGAGGCAGCCCCAGCATTTT.